This T cell receptor beta chain was retrieved from a study of blood T cell repertoires in COVID-19. The overall study: The United States, Italy and Spain provided the acute and convalescent COVID-19 samples. PBMCs, B-cell-depleted T cells, or T cells provided the cDNA or gDNA that made up the material.

The CDR3 has 15 residues. The germline V gene encodes CDR1 SNHLY and CDR2 FYNNEI. The V gene lost 4 bases and the J gene lost 4 bases, with 14 bases spanning the gap. The authors' processing: Reference gene primer amplification gave estimated nucleated cell counts. Using immunoSEQ multiplex PCR, the repertoire was profiled, and TCRdb retains in-frame clones only, with some absent. Clonal size and the V and J genes are those of that table, whereas D and trimming came from the DNA. The sample holds about 190,000 clones, roughly 80% seen once. The source is a man aged 45-65 years who had recovered from COVID-19. The sample taken for sequencing was peripheral blood. This chain joins TRBV2 and TRBJ1-5; D perhaps matches TRBD1 (5 bases). The CDR3 loop is CASSGTGTYNQPQHF. CDR3 DNA: TGTGCCAGCAGTGGTACCGGGACTTATAATCAGCCCCAGCATTTT. Full variable domain (remainder filled in from reference TRBV2 and TRBJ1-5): EPEVTQTPSHQVTQMGQEVILRCVPISNHLYFYWYRQILGQKVEFLVSFYNNEISEKSEIFDDQFSVERPDGSNFTLKIRSTKLEDSAMYFCASSGTGTYNQPQHFGDGTRLSIL.